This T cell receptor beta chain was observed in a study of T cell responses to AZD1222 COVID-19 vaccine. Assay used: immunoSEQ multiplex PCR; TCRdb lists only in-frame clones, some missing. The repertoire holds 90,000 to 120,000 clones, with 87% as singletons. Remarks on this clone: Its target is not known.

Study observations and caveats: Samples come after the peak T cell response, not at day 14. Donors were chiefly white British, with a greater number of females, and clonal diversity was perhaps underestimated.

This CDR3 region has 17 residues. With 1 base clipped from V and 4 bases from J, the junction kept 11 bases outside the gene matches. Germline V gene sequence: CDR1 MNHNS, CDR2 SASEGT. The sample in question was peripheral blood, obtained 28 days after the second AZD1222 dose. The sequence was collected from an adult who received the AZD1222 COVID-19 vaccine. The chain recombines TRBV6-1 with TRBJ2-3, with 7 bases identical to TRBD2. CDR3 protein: CASSEERGQGGPDTQYF. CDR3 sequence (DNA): TGTGCCAGCAGTGAAGAGAGAGGGCAGGGAGGGCCAGATACGCAGTATTTT.